This entry is about one T cell receptor (beta chain). This specimen belongs to a study of blood T cell repertoires in COVID-19. CDR1 and CDR2 (germline): WNHNN, SYGVQD (reference sequence). Trimming removed 0 bases at V and 0 bases at J, with 14 bases between. The CDR3 is 17 residues long. In the source study's methods: Scientists estimated how many nucleated cells there were by amplifying reference gene primers. Libraries were prepared by immunoSEQ multiplex PCR; TCRdb keeps only in-frame clonotypes and omits some of them. The V and J calls and the clone size are those of that table, but D and trimming were determined from the DNA. This table holds roughly 250,000 clones, roughly 80% found once.

V and J are TRBV10-1 and TRBJ1-1, with a tentative D call TRBD1 (5 bases). The sequence was obtained from a man aged 50 to 59 with active or convalescent COVID-19. Source material: peripheral blood. CDR3 loop: CASSESAGEGMNTEAFF. DNA of the CDR3: TGCGCCAGCAGTGAGTCCGCGGGGGAGGGAATGAACACTGAAGCTTTCTTT.